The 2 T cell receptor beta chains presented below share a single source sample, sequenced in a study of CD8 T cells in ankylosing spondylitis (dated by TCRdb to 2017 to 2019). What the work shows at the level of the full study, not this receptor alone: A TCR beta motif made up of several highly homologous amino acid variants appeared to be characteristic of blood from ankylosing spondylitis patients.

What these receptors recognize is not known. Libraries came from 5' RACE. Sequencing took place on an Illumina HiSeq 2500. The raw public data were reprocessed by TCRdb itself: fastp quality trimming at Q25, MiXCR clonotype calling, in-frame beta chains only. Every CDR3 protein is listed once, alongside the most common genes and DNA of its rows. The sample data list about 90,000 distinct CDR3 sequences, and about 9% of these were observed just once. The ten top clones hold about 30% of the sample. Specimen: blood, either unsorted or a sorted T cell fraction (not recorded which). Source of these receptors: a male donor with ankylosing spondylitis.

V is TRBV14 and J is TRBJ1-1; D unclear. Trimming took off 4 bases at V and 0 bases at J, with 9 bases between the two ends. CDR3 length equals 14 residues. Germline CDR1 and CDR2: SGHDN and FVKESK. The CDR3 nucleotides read TGTGCCAGCAGCCTCACAAGAATGAACACTGAAGCTTTCTTT. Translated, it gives CASSLTRMNTEAFF.

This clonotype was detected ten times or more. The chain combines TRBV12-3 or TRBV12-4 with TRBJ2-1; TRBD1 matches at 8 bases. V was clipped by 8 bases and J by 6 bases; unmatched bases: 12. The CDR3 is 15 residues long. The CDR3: CASSGYATGVNEQFF. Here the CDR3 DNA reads TGTGCCAGCTCCGGTTACGCGACAGGGGTCAATGAGCAGTTCTTC.